This TCR beta chain came from a study of shared clonotypes between healthy human individuals. Broader study findings: Compared with memory subsets, naive subsets generally had larger estimated richness. Only blood underwent sampling, and tissue repertoires likely differ. Few donors restricted represented genetic and exposure-history diversity.

From germline, CDR1 is SGHTA and CDR2 FQGNSA. The CDR3 is made up of 15 amino acids. J gave up 10 bases and V 1 base, and 9 bases lay outside the gene matches. In regard to this clone: Its target is not known.

Authors' processing steps: ImmunoSEQ junction-only sequences lacked quality scores, so their filtering differed. TCRdb keeps only in-frame clones here, not all; method: immunoSEQ multiplex PCR. V and J calls and clone size are as listed in that table; D and trimming were resolved from the DNA. Seen here are fewer than 2.5 million clones, 90% to 95% observed once, and the top ten hold 0.35% to 0.45%. The rearrangement joins TRBV7-2 to TRBJ2-4; 8 positions agree with TRBD2. Sequencing was done on a sample of naive CD4+ T cells from PBMCs. Subset described: CD45RA+ positively selected. The TCR sequence derives from a man between 18 and 35 years old in good health. Some clones in this sample may be carry-over from other donors' samples. The CDR3 nucleotides are TGTGCCAGCAGCTTAGTTTTCCTAGCGGGCGGTATTCAGTACTTC. Protein sequence: CASSLVFLAGGIQYF.